The following is a T cell receptor beta chain sequence with its context. The antigen is not known. Only one base separates this from a far larger clonotype, so it likely reflects a read error. There are 14 residues in the CDR3. Germline V gene sequence: CDR1 SGHTA, CDR2 FQGNSA. This sample is part of a study of blood T cells in healthy people across ages. Together with a sample-barcoded 5' primer, a J-beta primer mix was included in a second PCR lasting about 7 to 11 cycles. All cDNA molecules were each tagged by a template-switch adaptor with 12 random nucleotides. TCRdb re-derived calls from the 5' RACE reads in MiXCR, one entry per CDR3 protein. The profile shows 870,000 or so distinct CDR3 sequences, under 30% of them singletons. General observations from the study: As age increased, TCR beta diversity per million T cells fell in a roughly linear fashion.

The source is a woman of 80 years or more in good health. The sequenced material came from blood. The V gene is TRBV7-2, the J gene TRBJ1-4; no clear D gene. The CDR3 here is CASSLTATNEKRFF. In nucleotides, the CDR3 is TGTGCCAGCAGCCTGACGGCAACTAATGAAAAACGGTTTTTT. The full variable domain, its missing parts supplied by reference TRBV7-2 and TRBJ1-4, is GAGVSQSPSNKVTEKGKDVELRCDPISGHTALYWYRQSLGQGLEFLIYFQGNSAPDKSGLPSDRFSAERTGGSVSTLTIQRTQQEDSAVYLCASSLTATNEKRFFGSGTQLSVL.